Given below is one T cell receptor beta chain in context. This sample was included in a study of T cell changes during pregnancy in multiple sclerosis. With V trimmed by 7 bases and J by 0 bases, 13 bases remained unmatched. CDR3 length: 17 residues. The germline gives CDR1 SNHLY, CDR2 FYNNEI. TCRdb's copy holds only in-frame clones and misses some; the assay was immunoSEQ multiplex PCR. The sample consists of 70,000 to 85,000 clones, 92% of them appearing once. This receptor was obtained from a female donor with multiple sclerosis, enrolled in a pregnancy study. Here the sequenced sample was peripheral blood, taken before pregnancy. The chain links TRBV2 to TRBJ2-7; 9 bases map to TRBD2. Here the CDR3 DNA reads TGTGCCAGCACTTGGAGACTAGCGGACAGGAGCTCCTACGAGCAGTACTTC. Its translation is CASTWRLADRSSYEQYF.